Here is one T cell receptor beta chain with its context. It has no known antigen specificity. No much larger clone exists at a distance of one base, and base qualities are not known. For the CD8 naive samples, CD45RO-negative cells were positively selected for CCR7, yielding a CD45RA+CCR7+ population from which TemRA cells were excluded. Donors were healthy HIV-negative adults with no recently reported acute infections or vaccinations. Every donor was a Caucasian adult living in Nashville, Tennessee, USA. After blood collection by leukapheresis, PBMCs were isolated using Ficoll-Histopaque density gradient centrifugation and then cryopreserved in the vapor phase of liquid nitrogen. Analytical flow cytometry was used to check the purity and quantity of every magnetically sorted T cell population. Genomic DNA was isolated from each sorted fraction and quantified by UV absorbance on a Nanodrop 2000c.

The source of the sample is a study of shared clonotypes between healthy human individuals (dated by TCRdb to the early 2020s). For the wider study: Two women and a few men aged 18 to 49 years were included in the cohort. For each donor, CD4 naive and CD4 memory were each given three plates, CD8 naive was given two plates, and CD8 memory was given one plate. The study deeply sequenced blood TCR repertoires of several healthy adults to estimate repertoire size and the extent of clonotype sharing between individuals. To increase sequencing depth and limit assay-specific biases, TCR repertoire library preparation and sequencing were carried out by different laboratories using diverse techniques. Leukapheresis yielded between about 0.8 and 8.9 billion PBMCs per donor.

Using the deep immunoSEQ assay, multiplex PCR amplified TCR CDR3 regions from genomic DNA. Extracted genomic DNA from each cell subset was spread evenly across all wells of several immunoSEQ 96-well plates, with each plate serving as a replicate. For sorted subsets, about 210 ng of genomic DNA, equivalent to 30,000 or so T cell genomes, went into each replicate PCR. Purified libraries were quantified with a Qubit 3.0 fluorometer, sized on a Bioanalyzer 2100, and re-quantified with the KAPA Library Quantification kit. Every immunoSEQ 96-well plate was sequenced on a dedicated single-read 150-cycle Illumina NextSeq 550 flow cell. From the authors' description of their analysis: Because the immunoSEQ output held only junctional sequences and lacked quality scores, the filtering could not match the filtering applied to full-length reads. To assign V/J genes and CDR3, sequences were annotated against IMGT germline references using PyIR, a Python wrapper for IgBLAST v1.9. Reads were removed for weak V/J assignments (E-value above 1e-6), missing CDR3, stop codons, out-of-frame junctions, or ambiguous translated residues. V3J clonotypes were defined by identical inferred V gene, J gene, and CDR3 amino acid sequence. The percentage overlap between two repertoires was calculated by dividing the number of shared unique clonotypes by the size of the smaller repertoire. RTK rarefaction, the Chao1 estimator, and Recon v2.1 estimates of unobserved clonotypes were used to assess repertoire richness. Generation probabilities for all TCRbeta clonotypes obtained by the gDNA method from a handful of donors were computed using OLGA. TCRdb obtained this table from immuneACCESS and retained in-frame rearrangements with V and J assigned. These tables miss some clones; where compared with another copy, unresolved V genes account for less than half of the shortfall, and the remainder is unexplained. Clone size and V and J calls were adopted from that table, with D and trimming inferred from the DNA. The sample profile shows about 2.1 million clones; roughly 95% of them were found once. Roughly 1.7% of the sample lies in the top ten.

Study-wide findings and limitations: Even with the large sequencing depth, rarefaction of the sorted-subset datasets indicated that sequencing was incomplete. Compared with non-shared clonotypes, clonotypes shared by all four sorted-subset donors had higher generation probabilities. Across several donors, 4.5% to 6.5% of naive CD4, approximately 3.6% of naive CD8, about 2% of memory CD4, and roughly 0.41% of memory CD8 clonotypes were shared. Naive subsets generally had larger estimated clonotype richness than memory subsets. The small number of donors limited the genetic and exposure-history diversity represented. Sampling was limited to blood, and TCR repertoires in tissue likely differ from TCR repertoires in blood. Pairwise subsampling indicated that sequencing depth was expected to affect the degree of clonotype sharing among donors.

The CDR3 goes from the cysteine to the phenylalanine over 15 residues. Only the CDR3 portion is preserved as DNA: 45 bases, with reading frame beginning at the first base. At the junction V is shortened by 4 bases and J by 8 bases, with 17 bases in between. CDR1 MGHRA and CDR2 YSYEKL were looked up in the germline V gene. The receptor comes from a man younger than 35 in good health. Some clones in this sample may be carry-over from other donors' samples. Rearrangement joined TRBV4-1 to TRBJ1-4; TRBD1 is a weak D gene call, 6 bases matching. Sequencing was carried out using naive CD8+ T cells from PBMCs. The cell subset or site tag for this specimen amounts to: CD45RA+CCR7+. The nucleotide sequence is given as TGCGCCAGCAGCCCTGCAGGGGTCCTAGGCGAAAAACTGTTTTTT. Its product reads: CASSPAGVLGEKLFF.